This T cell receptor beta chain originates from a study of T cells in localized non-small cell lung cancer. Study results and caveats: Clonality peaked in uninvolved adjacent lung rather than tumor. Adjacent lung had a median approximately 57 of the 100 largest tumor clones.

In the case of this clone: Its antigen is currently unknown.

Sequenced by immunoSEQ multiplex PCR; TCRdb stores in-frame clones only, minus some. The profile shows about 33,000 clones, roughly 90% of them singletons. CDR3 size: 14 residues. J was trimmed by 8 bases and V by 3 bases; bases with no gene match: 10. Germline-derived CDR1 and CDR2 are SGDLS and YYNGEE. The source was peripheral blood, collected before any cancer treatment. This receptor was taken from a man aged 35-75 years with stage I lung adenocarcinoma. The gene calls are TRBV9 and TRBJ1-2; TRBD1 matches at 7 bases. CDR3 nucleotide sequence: TGTGCCAGCAGCGCCCGACAGGGTGATGGGGGCTACACCTTC. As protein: CASSARQGDGGYTF.